The clone carrying this TCR beta chain was detected once. With 9 bases clipped from V and 7 bases from J, the junction kept 6 bases outside the gene matches. Germline V CDR1 and CDR2: MRHNA, SNTAGT. The CDR3 is made up of 12 amino acids. The sample is drawn from a study of blood T cell repertoires in COVID-19. At the level of the study: In each case, the material was cDNA or gDNA derived from T cells, B-cell-depleted T cells, or PBMCs.

How the authors handled the data: Reference gene primer amplification gave nucleated cell count estimates. Profiling relied on immunoSEQ multiplex PCR, and the TCRdb table lists in-frame clones only, not all of them. The DNA gave D and trimming, while V, J and clone size come from that table. In the table there are fewer than 65,000 clones, under 95% of which are singletons. Material: peripheral blood. V and J are TRBV6-4 and TRBJ2-5; 9 nucleotides line up with TRBD2. This receptor was obtained from a man aged 50-60 years with acute or convalescent COVID-19. The CDR3 protein is CARAGGLRTQYF. The CDR3 DNA reads TGTGCCAGAGCGGGGGGCCTTCGGACCCAGTACTTC.